The present T cell receptor beta chain was sequenced within a study of PD-L1 blockade in urothelial cancer. Study-level background: Patients with male sex and bladder-origin urothelial cancer accounted for about 85% of the roughly 30 enrolled. The analyses of blood took place 3 weeks (second dose) and 6 weeks after treatment start. Specimens of blood held a median count of roughly 150,000 T cells.

Assay used: immunoSEQ multiplex PCR; TCRdb lists only in-frame clones, some missing. Here the sample spans about 90,000 clones, approximately 90% being singletons. The sequence derives from a man between 60 and 75 years old with urothelial cancer. The material was PBMCs, obtained around atezolizumab (anti-PD-L1) treatment.

This CDR3 is CASSLIWGGTGNTGELFF. The CDR3 DNA reads TGTGCCAGCAGCTTAATTTGGGGGGGGACGGGGAACACCGGGGAGCTGTTTTTT. The V and J genes are TRBV7-2 and TRBJ2-2, with TRBD2 matching 7 bases. Germline V gene data show CDR1 as SGHTA and CDR2 as FQGNSA. The CDR3 loop spans 18 amino acids. J lost 1 base, V lost 2 bases, and 10 bases had no gene match.